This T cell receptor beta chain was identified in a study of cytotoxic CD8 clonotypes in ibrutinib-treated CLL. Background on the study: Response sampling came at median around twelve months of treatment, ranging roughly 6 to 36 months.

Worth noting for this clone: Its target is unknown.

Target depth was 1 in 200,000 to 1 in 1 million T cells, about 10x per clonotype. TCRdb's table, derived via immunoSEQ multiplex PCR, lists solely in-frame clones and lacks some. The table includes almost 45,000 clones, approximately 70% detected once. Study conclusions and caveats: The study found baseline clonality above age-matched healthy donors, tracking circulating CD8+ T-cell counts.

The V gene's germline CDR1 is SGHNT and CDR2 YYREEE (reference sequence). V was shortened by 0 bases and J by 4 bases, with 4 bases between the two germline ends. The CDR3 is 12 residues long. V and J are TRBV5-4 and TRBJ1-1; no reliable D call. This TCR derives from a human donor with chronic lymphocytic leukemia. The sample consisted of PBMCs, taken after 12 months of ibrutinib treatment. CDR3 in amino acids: CASSLDRTEAFF. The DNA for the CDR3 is TGTGCCAGCAGCTTGGACCGCACTGAAGCTTTCTTT. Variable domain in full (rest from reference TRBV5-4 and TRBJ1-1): ETGVTQSPTHLIKTRGQQVTLRCSSQSGHNTVSWYQQALGQGPQFIFQYYREEENGRGNFPPRFSGLQFPNYSSELNVNALELDDSALYLCASSLDRTEAFFGQGTRLTVV.